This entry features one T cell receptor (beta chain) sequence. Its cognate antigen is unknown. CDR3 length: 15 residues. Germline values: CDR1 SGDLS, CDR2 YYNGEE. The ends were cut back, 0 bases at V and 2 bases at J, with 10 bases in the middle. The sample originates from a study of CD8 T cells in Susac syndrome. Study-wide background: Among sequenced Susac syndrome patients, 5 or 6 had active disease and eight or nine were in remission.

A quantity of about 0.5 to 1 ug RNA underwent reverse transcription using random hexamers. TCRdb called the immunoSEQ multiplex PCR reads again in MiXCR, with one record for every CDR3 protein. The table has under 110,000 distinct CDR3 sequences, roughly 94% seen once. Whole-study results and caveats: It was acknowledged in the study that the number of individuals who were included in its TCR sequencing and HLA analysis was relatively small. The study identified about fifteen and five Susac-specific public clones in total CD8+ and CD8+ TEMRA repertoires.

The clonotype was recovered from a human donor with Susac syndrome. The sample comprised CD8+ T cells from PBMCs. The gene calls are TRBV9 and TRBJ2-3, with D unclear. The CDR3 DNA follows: TGTGCCAGCAGCGTAGAAGGTCAGAACACAGATACGCAGTATTTT. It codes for CASSVEGQNTDTQYF.